This T cell receptor beta chain was sequenced during a study of cytotoxic CD8 clonotypes in ibrutinib-treated CLL. Across the whole study: After treatment lasting a median about 13 months, range 6 to 36, response samples were collected. Broader study findings: Investigators sampled sustained-remission and progressing patients at differing times. Ibrutinib response saw clonality rise, and progression saw it return toward baseline.

With cryopreserved PBMCs as the source, around 2 micrograms of genomic DNA went to TCR beta libraries. The repertoire was sequenced with immunoSEQ multiplex PCR; TCRdb's copy has only in-frame clones and lacks some. Among 100,000 to 150,000 clones listed, approximately 83% were seen once. Trimming took 5 bases from V and 4 from J; bases not matched to a gene: 6. The CDR3 has 14 residues. Per germline, CDR1 MDHEN and CDR2 SYDVKM. About this clone: Its antigen is not identified.

Source: PBMCs, taken after 24 months of ibrutinib treatment. The receptor was isolated from a human donor with chronic lymphocytic leukemia. This chain links TRBV28 with TRBJ1-1; 8 bases map to TRBD1. The CDR3 is CASSAADRGTEAFF. The DNA for the CDR3 is TGTGCCAGCAGTGCTGCCGACAGGGGCACTGAAGCTTTCTTT.